This TCR beta chain is from a study of CD8 T cells in ankylosing spondylitis. Broader study findings: Past studies reported some motif variants in reactive arthritis synovial fluid and blood.

The TCR beta libraries were generated through quantitative 5'-RACE incorporating molecular barcodes. From the 5' RACE reads, TCRdb called clonotypes with MiXCR, one entry per CDR3 protein. The sample includes about 140,000 distinct CDR3 sequences, 8% to 9% seen only once; the top ten take 7.3%. This clonotype showed up many times. Its cognate antigen is unknown. There are 13 residues in the CDR3. The V gene's germline CDR1 is SNHLY and CDR2 FYNNEI. The V and J ends lost 4 bases and 8 bases respectively, with 14 bases between them. This receptor was taken from a male donor with ankylosing spondylitis. The source material was synovial fluid, either unsorted or a sorted T cell fraction (not recorded which). V and J are TRBV2 and TRBJ1-2; D gene ambiguous. CDR3 sequence reads: CASSVAGNRGYTF. CDR3 DNA: TGTGCCAGCAGTGTAGCAGGAAATCGCGGCTACACCTTC. Full variable domain (rest looked up from reference TRBV2 and TRBJ1-2): EPEVTQTPSHQVTQMGQEVILRCVPISNHLYFYWYRQILGQKVEFLVSFYNNEISEKSEIFDDQFSVERPDGSNFTLKIRSTKLEDSAMYFCASSVAGNRGYTFGSGTRLTVV.